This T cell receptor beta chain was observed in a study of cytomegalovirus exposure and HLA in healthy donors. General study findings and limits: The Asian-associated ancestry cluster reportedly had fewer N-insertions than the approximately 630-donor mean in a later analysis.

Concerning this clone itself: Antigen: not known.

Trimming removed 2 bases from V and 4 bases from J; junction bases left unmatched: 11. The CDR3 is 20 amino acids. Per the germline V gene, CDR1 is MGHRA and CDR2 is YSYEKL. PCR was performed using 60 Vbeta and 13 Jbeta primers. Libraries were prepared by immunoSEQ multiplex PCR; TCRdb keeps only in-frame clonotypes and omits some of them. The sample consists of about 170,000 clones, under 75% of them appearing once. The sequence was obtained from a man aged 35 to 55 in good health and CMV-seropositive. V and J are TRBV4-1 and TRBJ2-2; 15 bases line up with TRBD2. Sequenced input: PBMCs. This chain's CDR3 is CASSQKRGLAGGASTGELFF. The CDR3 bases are TGCGCCAGCAGCCAAAAACGGGGACTAGCGGGGGGCGCGAGCACCGGGGAGCTGTTTTTT.